These 23 T cell receptor beta chains share one sample of origin, sequenced in a study of tissue T cells after allogeneic stem cell transplantation. Profiling relied on immunoSEQ multiplex PCR, and the TCRdb table lists in-frame clones only, not all of them. The sample holds fewer than 2,500 clones, around 55% seen once. The time point here: mouse harvest day 7 after allogeneic transplant. Mouse grafts combined 10^7 T-cell-depleted bone marrow cells with 10^6 splenic CD5+ T cells. Input material: spleen. The receptor source for this set is a female BALB/c mouse given C57BL/6 T cells with graft-versus-host disease after an allogeneic hematopoietic cell transplant.

This clone has only a few counts. The genes are named according to mouse. Sequencing ends 1 residue short of the CDR3 end; the germline J gene provides the rest. V usage is TRBV13-1 and J usage is TRBJ2-7; 10 nucleotides line up with TRBD2. Germline lookup yields CDR1 NSHNY and CDR2 SYGAGN. J lost 6 bases, V lost 3 bases, and 3 bases had no gene match. This CDR3 region has 13 residues. Incomplete CDR3 DNA: TGTGCCAGCAGTGGGCTGGGGGGGCTTGAACAGTAC. Translating gives CASSGLGGLEQY. The complete CDR3 reads CASSGLGGLEQYF.

Only a few counts were recorded for this clone. Gene names and germline match the mouse. CDR3: CASSQDRQYNNQAPLF. The covered CDR3 bases are TGTGCCAGCAGCCAAGATCGACAGTATAACAACCAGGCTCCGCTT. V is TRBV2 and J is TRBJ1-5; perhaps TRBD1 as D (5 bases). The sequenced fragment ends 1 residue before the CDR3 boundary, so the rest is inferred from the germline J gene. The CDR3 is made up of 16 amino acids. With 0 bases removed from V and 0 bases from J, the gap between germline ends came to 9 bases. Germline loops: CDR1 LGHNA, CDR2 YSYQKL.

Relative to its sample, this clone is large. Gene names refer to mouse genes. The read stops 1 residue short of the end of the CDR3; the missing end is completed from the germline J gene. The chain combines TRBV20 with TRBJ1-4, with D hard to call. The CDR3 spans 10 residues. Germline-derived CDR1 and CDR2 are GFQATS and STVNSAI. The CDR3 protein is CGWGNERLFF. The DNA read from the CDR3 is TGTGGGTGGGGCAACGAAAGATTATTT.

Details on this clone: All gene names here are mouse names. CDR3 residues: CASSPGQNNQAPLF. The covered CDR3 bases are TGTGCTAGCAGCCCGGGACAAAACAACCAGGCTCCGCTT. The chain uses TRBV29 and TRBJ1-5, with a weak D call TRBD1 (6 bases). The CDR3 extends 1 residue past the end of the read, so its final part is completed from the germline J gene. This CDR3 region has 14 residues. V was cut by 6 bases and J by 1 base, with 10 bases left in between. Looked up from germline, CDR1 is MSHET and CDR2 is SYDVDS.

A note on this clone: Germline and genes here are mouse. The read terminates 1 residue before the CDR3 end, so the remaining end is supplied by the germline J gene. V is TRBV1 and J is TRBJ1-1, with unresolved D. V was shortened by 0 bases and J by 7 bases, with 12 bases between the two germline ends. Germline-derived CDR1 and CDR2 are NSQYPW and LRSPGD (reference sequence). The CDR3 is 14 residues long. The DNA read from the CDR3 is TGCACCTGCAGTGCAGATCAGGAAGGGAGAGAAGTCTTC. It yields the protein CTCSADQEGREVF. From start to end, the CDR3 is CTCSADQEGREVFF.

Turning to this clone: Any gene name here is a mouse gene name. The read terminates 1 residue before the CDR3 end, so the remaining end is supplied by the germline J gene. The chain employs TRBV19 and TRBJ2-3; TRBD2 is a possible D gene (5 bases). Germline-derived CDR1 and CDR2 are FNHDT and SITEND (reference sequence). The CDR3 covers 14 residues. V was clipped by 2 bases and J by 0 bases, with 7 bases between them. The part of the CDR3 DNA that was read is TGTGCCAGCAGTATTCTGGGAAGTGCAGAAACGCTGTAT. Protein sequence: CASSILGSAETLY. The whole CDR3 reads CASSILGSAETLYF. Looking up the rest from reference TRBV19 and TRBJ2-3 gives the full variable domain: GGIITQTPKFLIGQEGQKLTLKCQQNFNHDTMYWYRQDSGKGLRLIYYSITENDLQKGDLSEGYDASREKKSSFSLTVTSAQKNEMAVFLCASSILGSAETLYFGSGTRLTVL.

As for this clone: Mouse germline and gene names are used. The part of the CDR3 DNA that was read is TGTGCCAGCAGTCAGGGCTATGAACAGTAC. Its translation: CASSQGYEQY. The complete CDR3 sequence is CASSQGYEQYF. V gene TRBV26 combines with J gene TRBJ2-7; unclear D gene. The read ends 1 residue early relative to the CDR3; the germline J gene fills the gap. CDR1 KGHPV and CDR2 FQNQEV come from the germline V gene (reference sequence). V dropped 4 bases and J dropped 3 bases, with 4 bases sitting between them. This CDR3 spans 11 amino acids.

This clone is deemed medium-sized. Gene names are mouse gene names. With the read ending 1 residue before the CDR3 end, the germline J gene is used to fill in that end. This chain links TRBV26 with TRBJ1-5, with D possibly TRBD1 on 5 matching bases. The length of the CDR3 is 13 residues. Per germline, CDR1 KGHPV and CDR2 FQNQEV (reference sequence). With 6 bases removed from V and 6 bases from J, the gap between germline ends came to 12 bases. CDR3 DNA (partial): TGTGCCAGCAGCCCCGGACACAGCCAGGCTCCGCTT. The encoded protein is CASSPGHSQAPL. The full CDR3 is CASSPGHSQAPLF.

Details on this clone: The gene names given are mouse names. CDR3 sequence: CGAREGQNTLYF. The CDR3 bases that were read are TGTGGTGCTAGGGAAGGTCAAAACACCTTGTAC. The chain couples TRBV20 to TRBJ2-4; no clear D. Read data end 1 residue before the CDR3 end; the end is taken from the germline J gene. Germline V gene sequence: CDR1 GFQATS, CDR2 STVNSAI. The CDR3 totals 12 residues. V shed 0 bases and J shed 1 base, with 2 bases lying between them.

Regarding this clone: Gene names denote mouse genes. The CDR3 is cut off 1 residue early in the read; its end comes from the germline J gene. This chain uses TRBV13-3 with TRBJ2-3; 11 positions agree with TRBD2. The CDR3 spans 15 residues. Germline-derived CDR1 and CDR2 are NNHDY and SYVADS. Trimming at V came to 7 bases and at J to 0 bases, leaving 4 bases not matched to a gene. The covered CDR3 bases are TGTGCCAGCCGGGACTGGGGGCCTAGTGCAGAAACGCTGTAT. Its protein is CASRDWGPSAETLY. The entire CDR3 protein reads CASRDWGPSAETLYF.

Comments on this clone: All gene names here are mouse names. The part of the CDR3 DNA that was read is TGTGCCAGCAGCCAAGCGGGACAATCAAACACCGGGCAGCTCTAC. This translates into CASSQAGQSNTGQLY. In full, the CDR3 is CASSQAGQSNTGQLYF. The V and J genes are TRBV5 and TRBJ2-2; D perhaps matches TRBD1 (6 bases). The read halts 1 residue ahead of the CDR3 end, with the missing end drawn from the germline J gene. V was cut by 1 base and J by 0 bases, with 9 bases left in between. From germline, CDR1 is LGHNA and CDR2 YNLKQL (reference sequence). CDR3 length: 16 residues.

This clone has a handful of counts. All gene names here are mouse names. The CDR3 is cut off 1 residue early in the read; its end comes from the germline J gene. V gene TRBV3 combines with J gene TRBJ2-7; D unclear. The germline CDR1 and CDR2 sequences are SNHLY and FYNGKV (reference sequence). This CDR3 comprises 14 residues. V shed 2 bases and J shed 4 bases, with 12 bases lying between them. The CDR3 DNA, read in part, is TGTGCCAGCAGCTTAATGAGACAAGGGTATGAACAGTAC. Translated: CASSLMRQGYEQY. In full, the CDR3 is CASSLMRQGYEQYF.

As to this clone: Gene labels here are mouse ones. The CDR3 end is not reached by the read, which stops 1 residue before it; the germline J gene fills it in. The rearrangement uses TRBV31 and TRBJ2-5; perhaps TRBD2 as D (5 bases). Germline CDR1 reads GKSSPN; CDR2 reads SITVG. Trimming shortened V by 0 bases and J by 2 bases, and 15 bases separated the two germline ends. The CDR3 is 16 amino acids. CDR3 residues: CAWSLSGGLGQDTQYF. The CDR3 bases that were read are TGTGCCTGGAGTCTATCGGGAGGGCTGGGCCAAGACACCCAGTAC. The entire variable domain, with the rest obtained from reference TRBV31 and TRBJ2-5, is as follows: AQTIHQWPVAEIKAVGSPLSLGCTIKGKSSPNLYWYWQATGGTLQQLFYSITVGQVESVVQLNLSASRPKDDQFILSTEKLLLSHSGFYLCAWSLSGGLGQDTQYFGPGTRLLVL.

Notes on this clone: Genes and germline come from the mouse. Read sequence stops 1 residue before the CDR3 end, and the germline J gene provides the missing end. The chain employs TRBV15 and TRBJ2-7, with 8 bases fitting TRBD2. Germline loops: CDR1 SGHND, CDR2 FRSKSL. This CDR3 has 15 residues. The V segment lost 4 bases and the J segment 0 bases; nucleotides outside the gene matches: 5. The sequenced part of the CDR3 DNA is TGTGCCAGCAGTTGGACTGGGCGGAGCTCCTATGAACAGTAC. This codes for CASSWTGRSSYEQY. The whole CDR3 protein reads CASSWTGRSSYEQYF.

This clone was seen more than once but under ten times. Here the gene names and germline are mouse. The sequenced fragment ends 1 residue before the CDR3 boundary, so the rest is inferred from the germline J gene. The gene calls are TRBV3 and TRBJ1-3; no clear D. V lost 1 base and J 0 bases, leaving 4 bases between the germline ends. This CDR3 has 14 amino acids. Germline assignment: CDR1 SNHLY and CDR2 FYNGKV (reference sequence). CDR3 amino acids: CASSLVDSGNTLYF. Incomplete CDR3 DNA: TGTGCCAGCAGCTTAGTGGATTCTGGAAATACGCTCTAT.

As to this clone: Germline and genes: mouse. The CDR3 loop is CASGDSDRAGNTLYF. CDR3 DNA (partial): TGTGCCAGCGGTGATTCGGACCGGGCCGGGAACACCTTGTAC. V usage is TRBV13-2 and J usage is TRBJ2-4; D not certain. The read finishes 1 residue shy of the CDR3 end, and the germline J gene is used to complete it. The germline V gene has CDR1 NNHNN and CDR2 SYGAGS (reference sequence). CDR3 length equals 15 residues. V was pared by 1 base and J by 6 bases, with 15 bases between.

This clone appeared a few times. Here the gene names and germline are mouse. The read falls 1 residue short of the CDR3 end, and the missing part is taken from the germline J gene. This chain connects TRBV2 to TRBJ1-4; D may be TRBD1 (6 bases). The CDR3 spans 15 residues. Trimming left V 2 bases short and J 2 bases short, with 9 bases between. CDR1 and CDR2 (germline): LGHNA, YSYQKL. The CDR3 loop is CASSQWQGSNERLFF. Incomplete CDR3 DNA: TGTGCCAGCAGCCAATGGCAGGGGTCCAACGAAAGATTATTT.

In this sample, this clone turned up once. Gene names refer to mouse genes. Sequencing ends 1 residue short of the CDR3 end; the germline J gene provides the rest. V gene TRBV13-1 combines with J gene TRBJ2-7; 8 nucleotides line up with TRBD1. This CDR3 is 11 amino acids long. V lost 2 bases to trimming and J lost 9 bases; unmatched junction nucleotides: 1. CDR1 is NSHNY and CDR2 is SYGAGN in the germline V gene. CDR3 sequence: CASSDRGRQYF. CDR3 DNA, as far as it was read: TGTGCCAGCAGTGACAGGGGGCGACAGTAC.

Only a few counts were recorded for this clone. The gene names given are mouse names. The read finishes 1 residue shy of the CDR3 end, and the germline J gene is used to complete it. This chain connects TRBV23 to TRBJ1-1; TRBD1 is the table's D call, not checked against the DNA. The CDR3 extends over 14 amino acids. Germline V gene lookup returns CDR1 KGHTA and CDR2 FQNQQP. Partial CDR3 DNA: TGCTCCAGCAGACCCGGGACAACAAACACAGAAGTCTTC. Protein product: CSSRPGTTNTEVF. From start to end, the CDR3 is CSSRPGTTNTEVFF.

This clone counts as large. The gene symbols are mouse symbols. This chain's CDR3 is CASSADRYEQYF. CDR3 bases read: TGTGCCAGCAGCGCGGACCGTTATGAACAGTAC. The chain employs TRBV4 and TRBJ2-7; D is uncertain. The CDR3 extends 1 residue past the end of the read, so its final part is completed from the germline J gene. Germline CDR1 and CDR2: LGHDT and YNNKQL (reference sequence). V lost 5 bases and J 4 bases, leaving 9 bases between the germline ends. This CDR3 spans 12 amino acids.

A remark on this clone: Gene names and germline refer to mouse. The read finishes 1 residue shy of the CDR3 end, and the germline J gene is used to complete it. The J gene is TRBJ2-7, the V gene TRBV14; perhaps TRBD1 as D (6 bases). The germline gives CDR1 SGHDT, CDR2 FRDEAV. This CDR3 spans 12 amino acids. The germline V and J ends were trimmed by 5 bases and 6 bases, with 12 bases remaining between them. The CDR3 spells CASSLQGIEQYF. Incomplete CDR3 DNA: TGTGCCAGCAGCCTACAGGGAATTGAACAGTAC.

Notes on this clone: The germline and genes are mouse ones. The missing CDR3 end, 1 residue past where the read stops, is filled in from the germline J gene. V usage is TRBV5 and J usage is TRBJ1-6; D is possibly TRBD1 (6 bases). TRBJ1-6 is an ORF for which the function is uncertain. The CDR3 spans 15 residues. V lost 0 bases to trimming and J lost 7 bases, with 10 bases between them. Germline V lookup: CDR1 LGHNA, CDR2 YNLKQL (reference sequence). The DNA read from the CDR3 is TGTGCCAGCAGCCAAGAAGGGACAATCAATTCGCCCCTCTAC. This codes for CASSQEGTINSPLY. The whole CDR3 protein reads CASSQEGTINSPLYF.

A remark on this clone: Gene names follow the mouse nomenclature. The CDR3 end lies 1 residue beyond the end of the read and is filled in from the germline J gene. This chain links TRBV26 with TRBJ1-1; TRBD1 aligns across 9 bases. The germline gives CDR1 KGHPV, CDR2 FQNQEV (reference sequence). There are 15 residues in the CDR3. The junction had 3 bases not matched to a gene; V was cut back by 4 bases and J by 0 bases. CDR3 bases read: TGTGCCAGCAGTCGTTGGACAGGGGCAAACACAGAAGTCTTC. Translating gives CASSRWTGANTEVF. The entire CDR3 sequence reads CASSRWTGANTEVFF. Full variable domain (remainder filled in from reference TRBV26 and TRBJ1-1): NSKVIQTPRYLVKGQGQKAKMRCIPEKGHPVVFWYQQNKNNEFKFLINFQNQEVLQQIDMTEKRFSAECPSNSPCSLEIQSSEAGDSALYLCASSRWTGANTEVFFGKGTRLTVV.